This T cell receptor beta chain was profiled in a study of a mutant IDH1 vaccine in newly diagnosed glioma. The sample's time point: week 47, end of study. The content of each vaccine dose was 300 ug of mutant IDH1 20-mer peptide, and topical imiquimod accompanied it. TCRdb keeps only in-frame clones here, not all; method: immunoSEQ multiplex PCR. The repertoire consists of under 60,000 clones, with about 80% occurring once and the leading ten covering around 4.9%. Trimming pared 4 bases from V and 9 bases from J, leaving 12 bases between. Germline V gene sequence: CDR1 MGHRA, CDR2 YSYEKL. This CDR3 is 12 amino acids long. As to this clone: The antigen remains undetermined.

Material: PBMCs, obtained from a glioma patient whose treatment included an IDH1 peptide vaccine. The chain recombines TRBV4-1 with TRBJ1-2; D is unclear. This TCR was recovered from a woman in her 40s with glioma. Some clones in this sample may be carry-over from other donors' samples. The CDR3 reads CASSRTALSYTF. CDR3 in DNA: TGCGCCAGCAGCCGGACCGCTTTGAGCTACACCTTC.